These T cell receptor beta chains were read from a single sample in a study of cytomegalovirus exposure and HLA in healthy donors. Produced via immunoSEQ multiplex PCR; TCRdb's table is partial and in-frame only. The repertoire has 210,000 or so clones, about three quarters of them found once; the top ten carry around 2%. Sequenced sample: PBMCs. The origin of the receptors is a man younger than 35 in good health and CMV-seronegative. The CDR3 runs from the conserved cysteine through the conserved F or W. D genes are given only for firm matches. The size field is filled for only some rows; it gives once, few, many or a size class.

TRBJ1-1 TRBV14 . . CASSQEQLNTEAFF TGTGCCAGCAGCCAAGAACAGTTGAACACTGAAGCTTTCTTT
TRBJ2-6 TRBV30 . . CAWFRGRMAPGANVLTF TGTGCCTGGTTCCGAGGCCGAATGGCTCCTGGGGCCAACGTCCTGACTTTC
TRBJ1-3 TRBV29-1 . . CSVDPRHGNTIYF TGCAGCGTTGACCCAAGACATGGAAACACCATATATTTT
TRBJ1-1 TRBV2 few . CASSEQGNTEAFF TGTGCCAGCAGTGAACAGGGTAACACTGAAGCTTTCTTT
TRBJ2-1 TRBV2 . TRBD2 CASSEAASGRGNEQFF TGTGCCAGCAGTGAAGCGGCTAGCGGGAGGGGGAATGAGCAGTTCTTC
TRBJ2-1 TRBV10-2 . TRBD2 CATEGQREYTYNEQFF TGCGCCACCGAGGGGCAGCGGGAGTATACGTACAATGAGCAGTTCTTC
TRBJ2-1 TRBV9 . . CASSGPIGGGFTDEQFF TGTGCCAGCAGCGGCCCAATCGGGGGAGGCTTCACCGATGAGCAGTTCTTC
TRBJ2-7 TRBV25-1 . TRBD1 CASSENRQGSYEQYF TGTGCCAGCAGTGAAAATCGACAGGGTTCCTACGAGCAGTACTTC
TRBJ2-1 TRBV4-3 . TRBD2 CASSQALAGGLNEQFF TGCGCCAGCAGCCAGGCCCTAGCGGGGGGGCTCAATGAGCAGTTCTTC
TRBJ2-1 TRBV7-3 . TRBD2 CTSSPLGSGRASVYEQFF TGTACCAGCAGCCCCCTCGGTAGCGGGAGGGCCTCAGTCTATGAGCAGTTCTTC
TRBJ1-3 TRBV2 . TRBD1 CASSADRAGNTIYF TGTGCCAGCAGTGCGGACAGGGCTGGAAACACCATATATTTT
TRBJ2-7 TRBV19 . TRBD2 CASSIASGATYEQYF TGTGCCAGTAGTATAGCTAGCGGGGCCACCTACGAGCAGTACTTC
TRBJ1-2 TRBV18 . . CASSPIGTRTANYGYTF TGTGCCAGCTCACCTATCGGGACAAGAACCGCTAACTATGGCTACACCTTC
TRBJ1-1 TRBV6-5 . . CASSYSGLNTEAFF TGTGCCAGCAGTTACTCGGGACTTAACACTGAAGCTTTCTTT
TRBJ2-3 TRBV7-3 . TRBD2 CASSPVAGTTDTQYF TGTGCCAGCAGCCCGGTAGCGGGGACCACAGATACGCAGTATTTT
TRBJ2-7 TRBV2 . TRBD1 CASRPTGGYEQYF TGTGCCAGCAGACCTACAGGGGGCTACGAGCAGTACTTC
TRBJ2-2 TRBV4-3 . TRBD1 CASSQVGQGGPGELFF TGCGCCAGCAGCCAAGTAGGACAGGGTGGGCCCGGGGAGCTGTTTTTT
TRBJ1-2 TRBV30 . . CAWSVRTSWVGYTF TGTGCCTGGAGTGTAAGGACTTCCTGGGTCGGCTACACCTTC
TRBJ2-5 TRBV4-2 . TRBD1 CASSPGTGQYQETQYF TGTGCCAGCAGCCCCGGCACGGGACAGTACCAAGAGACCCAGTACTTC
TRBJ2-3 TRBV4-3 few . CASSQDAYLSQYF TGCGCCAGCAGCCAAGATGCGTATTTGTCGCAGTATTTT
TRBJ2-3 TRBV18 few TRBD1 CASSPGQGRTQYF TGTGCCAGCTCGCCGGGACAGGGGAGGACGCAGTATTTT
TRBJ1-5 TRBV19 . . CASSIGRGGDQPQHF TGTGCCAGTAGTATAGGACGGGGAGGGGATCAGCCCCAGCATTTT
TRBJ2-5 TRBV29-1 once TRBD2 CSVEPTSGSETQYF TGCAGCGTCGAACCGACTAGCGGGAGCGAGACCCAGTACTTC
TRBJ2-1 TRBV5-4 . . CASSEGAYNEQFF TGTGCCAGCAGTGAGGGGGCCTACAATGAGCAGTTCTTC
TRBJ2-1 TRBV7-2 . TRBD2 CASSLTLGTSSSYNEQFF TGTGCCAGCAGCTTAACCCTCGGGACTAGCAGTTCCTACAATGAGCAGTTCTTC
TRBJ2-7 TRBV5-1 few TRBD1 CASSLLPPGQGANYEQYF TGCGCCAGCAGCTTGTTACCCCCCGGGCAGGGGGCTAACTACGAGCAGTACTTC
TRBJ2-1 TRBV19 . . CAAQAGGDYNEQFF TGTGCCGCGCAAGCTGGCGGGGACTACAATGAGCAGTTCTTC
TRBJ2-5 TRBV7-9 . TRBD2 CSSSLAGAFQETQYF TGTTCCAGCAGCTTAGCGGGGGCGTTCCAAGAGACCCAGTACTTC
TRBJ1-2 TRBV7-9 once . CASSFRADGYTF TGTGCCAGCAGCTTTCGAGCGGATGGCTACACCTTC
TRBJ2-7 TRBV10-1 once . CASSEGGLQVDEQYF TGCGCCAGCAGTGAGGGCGGACTCCAGGTCGACGAGCAGTACTTC
TRBJ2-7 TRBV7-8 . TRBD2 CASSLAGGSSYEQYF TGTGCCAGCAGTTTAGCGGGAGGGAGCTCCTACGAGCAGTACTTC
TRBJ2-7 TRBV25-1 . . CASSERPTGNIYEQYF TGTGCCAGCAGTGAAAGGCCGACCGGGAATATCTACGAGCAGTACTTC
TRBJ1-2 TRBV29-1 . . CSVEAAGHGYTF TGCAGCGTTGAAGCGGCAGGGCATGGCTACACCTTC
TRBJ1-4 TRBV5-5 . . CASSLEGPRGEKLFF TGTGCCAGCAGCTTGGAAGGTCCCCGCGGGGAAAAACTGTTTTTT
TRBJ2-7 TRBV10-1 . TRBD1 CASVGQPYEQYF TGCGCCAGCGTGGGACAGCCCTACGAGCAGTACTTC
TRBJ2-1 TRBV7-9 . . CASSLVEGWEQFF TGTGCCAGCAGCTTAGTCGAGGGCTGGGAGCAGTTCTTC
TRBJ1-5 TRBV6-5 once TRBD1 CASSKWTGNQPQHF TGTGCCAGCAGTAAATGGACAGGGAATCAGCCCCAGCATTTT
TRBJ2-1 TRBV7-9 . TRBD2 CASSETSGGGNEQFF TGTGCCAGCAGCGAGACTAGCGGAGGGGGGAATGAGCAGTTCTTC
TRBJ1-1 TRBV5-6 few . CASSFDRSGTEAFF TGTGCCAGCAGCTTTGACAGGTCGGGCACTGAAGCTTTCTTT
TRBJ1-2 TRBV6-1 . TRBD1 CASIKGADYGYTF TGTGCCAGTATAAAGGGGGCTGACTATGGCTACACCTTC
TRBJ2-7 TRBV11-3 . . CASRDYSDPVYEQYF TGTGCCAGCAGAGACTACAGCGACCCCGTCTACGAGCAGTACTTC
TRBJ2-2 TRBV29-1 . TRBD1 CSAGTGTGVTGELFF TGCAGCGCTGGGACCGGGACAGGGGTTACCGGGGAGCTGTTTTTT
TRBJ2-5 TRBV11-3 . TRBD1 CASSSQGAEETQYF TGTGCCAGCAGCTCCCAGGGGGCCGAAGAGACCCAGTACTTC
TRBJ1-5 TRBV25-1 . TRBD1 CASSLTGISNQPQHF TGTGCCAGCAGCCTGACAGGGATTAGCAATCAGCCCCAGCATTTT
TRBJ2-3 TRBV4-3 . . CASGGLGTDTQYF TGCGCCAGCGGGGGGTTAGGGACAGATACGCAGTATTTT